Presented here are 8 T cell receptor beta chains from one specimen sequenced in a study of CD8 T cells in ankylosing spondylitis. TCRdb reanalysed the 5' RACE reads using MiXCR and keeps one entry per CDR3 protein. The sample yields about 270,000 distinct CDR3 sequences, roughly 32% seen once. The material sequenced was blood, either unsorted or a sorted T cell fraction (not recorded which). Every receptor here comes from a male donor with ankylosing spondylitis or in good health (not recorded which).

Here the CDR3 reads CSARGAHNEKLFF. The DNA for the CDR3 is TGCAGTGCTAGGGGGGCCCATAATGAAAAACTGTTTTTT. V is TRBV20-1 and J is TRBJ1-4; possible D gene TRBD1, 6 bases. The germline V gene has CDR1 DFQATT and CDR2 SNEGSKA (reference sequence). V dropped 3 bases and J dropped 4 bases, with 9 bases sitting between them. The length of the CDR3 is 13 residues.

This clonotype was recorded a few times. V and J are TRBV5-5 and TRBJ1-4; no firm D call. The V gene lost 5 bases and the J gene lost 11 bases, with 16 bases spanning the gap. The CDR3 is 13 residues long. The germline CDR1 and CDR2 sequences are SGHKS and YYEKEE (reference sequence). The CDR3 loop is CASRPAGERKLFF. In DNA form, the CDR3 reads TGTGCCAGCAGACCCGCGGGAGAACGGAAACTGTTTTTT.

The sample holds a few counts of this clonotype. The chain is built from TRBV12-3 or TRBV12-4 and TRBJ2-7; D not certain. V was shortened by 8 bases and J by 4 bases, with 9 bases between the two germline ends. The CDR3 has 11 amino acids. The CDR3 reads CASGGLYEQYF. In DNA, the CDR3 is TGTGCCAGCGGCGGATTATACGAGCAGTACTTC.

This clonotype was observed a handful of times. DNA for the CDR3: TGCGCCAGCAGCGAGGCCGGGACAGGGGGTCAGCCCCAGCATTTT. Its translation: CASSEAGTGGQPQHF. The chain links TRBV5-1 to TRBJ1-5; the match to TRBD1 covers 11 bases. CDR1 and CDR2 from the germline V gene are SGHRS and YFSETQ. CDR3 length equals 15 residues. The ends lost 4 bases at V and 6 bases at J; junction bases unmatched: 6.

This clonotype was detected once. The chain is built from TRBV4-1 and TRBJ2-7, with a tentative D call TRBD1 (5 bases). The V end lost 3 bases, the J end lost 0 bases, and 6 bases lay between the germline ends. Germline CDR1 reads MGHRA; CDR2 reads YSYEKL. The CDR3 loop spans 13 amino acids. CDR3 sequence: CASSQDNSYEQYF. The CDR3 bases are TGCGCCAGCAGCCAGGACAACTCCTACGAGCAGTACTTC.

The CDR3 loop reads CASDPGLEETQYF. The CDR3 bases are TGTGCCAGCGACCCGGGTCTGGAAGAGACCCAGTACTTC. V usage is TRBV7-9 and J usage is TRBJ2-5; D is ambiguous. V lost 8 bases and J lost 3, with 13 bases in between. Germline V gene data show CDR1 as SEHNR and CDR2 as FQNEAQ (reference sequence). The CDR3 is 13 residues long.

The table lists this clonotype with a few counts. The CDR3 bases are TGCAGTGCCCGAAGGAGAAGAGGGTCCCAAGAGACCCAGTACTTC. Its protein is CSARRRRGSQETQYF. This chain links TRBV20-1 with TRBJ2-5; maybe TRBD2 (5 bases). Germline V gene data show CDR1 as DFQATT and CDR2 as SNEGSKA (reference sequence). This CDR3 is 15 amino acids long. V was trimmed by 6 bases and J by 1 base, leaving 18 bases between them.

V is TRBV12-3 or TRBV12-4 and J is TRBJ2-7, with TRBD2 matching over 13 bases. The trim removed 7 bases at V and 8 bases at J, leaving 8 bases unmatched. The CDR3 loop spans 14 amino acids. The CDR3 coding sequence is TGTGCCAGCAAAACCGGGACTAGCGGGGATCAGCAGTACTTC. It is translated as CASKTGTSGDQQYF.